This TCR beta chain was recorded in a study of blood T cell repertoires in COVID-19. Study-level information: From T cells, B-cell-depleted T cells, or PBMCs came the material, which was cDNA or gDNA.

Germline values: CDR1 KGHSH, CDR2 LQKENI. V was cut by 2 bases and J by 4 bases, with 12 bases left in between. The CDR3 spans 15 residues. Authors' analysis steps: Nucleated cell number was recorded as an estimate derived from reference gene primer amplification. Method: immunoSEQ multiplex PCR; TCRdb's copy keeps in-frame clones and lacks some. Clone size and V and J calls were adopted from that table, with D and trimming inferred from the DNA. This table holds 200,000 or so clones, 85% to 90% found once. The clonotype originates from a man aged 50-59 years with acute or convalescent COVID-19. J is TRBJ2-1 and V is TRBV18; possibly TRBD1 for D (6 bases). The sample was peripheral blood. CDR3 DNA sequence: TGTGCCAGCTCACCAAGCCAGGGGTTATACAATGAGCAGTTCTTC. Residues: CASSPSQGLYNEQFF. The entire variable domain, with the rest obtained from reference TRBV18 and TRBJ2-1, is as follows: NAGVMQNPRHLVRRRGQEARLRCSPMKGHSHVYWYRQLPEEGLKFMVYLQKENIIDESGMPKERFSAEFPKEGPSILRIQQVVRGDSAAYFCASSPSQGLYNEQFFGPGTRLTVL.